This T cell receptor beta chain was sequenced in a study of response to subunit inactivated influenza vaccine (dated by TCRdb to 2016 to 2018). With respect to the entire study: To follow how T cells responded to a trivalent subunit inactivated influenza vaccine, the researchers relied on deep quantitative profiling of the T cell receptor repertoire.

Receptor amplification or capture employed RT-PCR. The sample was run on an Illumina HiSeq 2500. TCRdb reprocessing: public reads trimmed at Q25 with fastp, clones called with MiXCR, in-frame beta chains kept. Rows are combined by CDR3 protein, so each entry shows the most common genes and DNA. The sample profile shows more than 450,000 distinct CDR3 sequences; 12% of them were found once. Together, the top ten hold 10% of the sample. Study-wide conclusions, independent of this receptor: It was suggested by the authors that each seasonal influenza vaccination may recruit only a limited number of new T cells.

This clonotype came up a few times. Its antigen remains unidentified. No base quality information exists; no much larger clone differs at one position. Between the V and J ends, shortened by 3 bases and 5 bases respectively, the junction contains 11 bases. According to the germline V gene (reference sequence), CDR1 reads SGHKS and CDR2 reads YYEKEE. CDR3 length: 13 amino acids, cysteine to phenylalanine. Only CDR3 DNA is held: 39 bases, read in frame from base 1. Rearrangement joined TRBV5-5 to TRBJ2-5; matching of 5 bases hints at TRBD2 as the D gene. The sample consisted of PBMCs from blood, taken on the day of vaccination. The TCR was taken from a man aged 45-65 years who received an inactivated influenza vaccine. Donor details come from another sample of the same person, matched by shared clones. Read as DNA, the sequence is TGTGCCAGCAGCTCCCTAGCAGTTGAGACCCAGTACTTC. Its product reads: CASSSLAVETQYF.